A selection of T cell receptor beta chains follows, all from one sample in a study of beta chain features in type 1 diabetes. Repertoires were generated with immunoSEQ multiplex PCR, while TCRdb's copy carries only in-frame clones and drops some. Of about 350,000 clones in the sample, roughly a fifth were seen once. The sample comprised naive CD4+ T cells from blood. These receptor sequences come from a woman aged 18-29 years in good health. CDR3s leave out the opening cysteine and the closing phenylalanine or tryptophan. Each record gives: J gene, clone size, V gene, CDR3 protein. Some rows have no size entry. The others give once, few or many, or a class for an expanded clone.

j_call: TRBJ2-1
clone_size: few
v_call: TRBV5-1
cdr3_aa: ASGRTGRSGNEQF

j_call: TRBJ1-1
clone_size: -
v_call: TRBV7-2
cdr3_aa: ASSRRDTEAF

j_call: TRBJ2-5
clone_size: many
v_call: TRBV14
cdr3_aa: ASSPRTGQETQY

j_call: TRBJ2-1
clone_size: few
v_call: TRBV7-9
cdr3_aa: ASSRGGPSYNEQF

j_call: TRBJ2-5
clone_size: -
v_call: TRBV5-1
cdr3_aa: ASRPGGFETQY

j_call: TRBJ1-6
clone_size: few
v_call: TRBV7-2
cdr3_aa: ASSLATGGGSPLH

j_call: TRBJ2-7
clone_size: -
v_call: TRBV1
cdr3_aa: TSIVTRYSYEQY

j_call: TRBJ2-1
clone_size: -
v_call: TRBV13
cdr3_aa: ASSLGWGGNEQF

j_call: TRBJ2-5
clone_size: -
v_call: TRBV4-1
cdr3_aa: ASSHPGTRGMTQY

j_call: TRBJ1-2
clone_size: few
v_call: TRBV30
cdr3_aa: AWTSGRPYGYT

j_call: TRBJ2-7
clone_size: once
v_call: TRBV5-1
cdr3_aa: ASSLGTGEYEQY

j_call: TRBJ1-5
clone_size: few
v_call: TRBV1
cdr3_aa: TSSQNRILGISNQPQH

j_call: TRBJ2-2
clone_size: few
v_call: TRBV6-1
cdr3_aa: ASSEGTSGNTGELF

j_call: TRBJ2-5
clone_size: -
v_call: TRBV14
cdr3_aa: ASSQASGGTFSETQY

j_call: TRBJ1-6
clone_size: few
v_call: TRBV6-1
cdr3_aa: ASSPTGGRNSPLH

j_call: TRBJ2-2
clone_size: -
v_call: TRBV9
cdr3_aa: ASSVRLAVNTGELF

j_call: TRBJ1-5
clone_size: -
v_call: TRBV4-1
cdr3_aa: ASSPQPLGQPQH

j_call: TRBJ2-4
clone_size: few
v_call: TRBV11-3
cdr3_aa: ASSLGGPNTRF

j_call: TRBJ2-2
clone_size: -
v_call: TRBV30
cdr3_aa: AWSVFRSLLNGELF

j_call: TRBJ1-6
clone_size: -
v_call: TRBV5-6
cdr3_aa: ASSSGQLNSPLH

j_call: TRBJ2-5
clone_size: -
v_call: TRBV19
cdr3_aa: ASSIGKGGRETQY

j_call: TRBJ2-1
clone_size: -
v_call: TRBV25-1
cdr3_aa: ASSDSAGGFEQF

j_call: TRBJ1-1
clone_size: -
v_call: TRBV7-8
cdr3_aa: ASSKRENTEAF

j_call: TRBJ2-5
clone_size: -
v_call: TRBV4-3
cdr3_aa: ASSQDKETQY

j_call: TRBJ2-1
clone_size: -
v_call: TRBV7-2
cdr3_aa: ASSYTGTGGNEQF

j_call: TRBJ2-1
clone_size: few
v_call: TRBV4-1
cdr3_aa: ASSQAHRGTSTLGSYNEQF

j_call: TRBJ2-1
clone_size: -
v_call: TRBV9
cdr3_aa: ASSGLAGGLRNEQF

j_call: TRBJ2-6
clone_size: -
v_call: TRBV11-1
cdr3_aa: ASSLRRGANVLT

j_call: TRBJ2-1
clone_size: few
v_call: TRBV6-6
cdr3_aa: ASKGRSYNEQF